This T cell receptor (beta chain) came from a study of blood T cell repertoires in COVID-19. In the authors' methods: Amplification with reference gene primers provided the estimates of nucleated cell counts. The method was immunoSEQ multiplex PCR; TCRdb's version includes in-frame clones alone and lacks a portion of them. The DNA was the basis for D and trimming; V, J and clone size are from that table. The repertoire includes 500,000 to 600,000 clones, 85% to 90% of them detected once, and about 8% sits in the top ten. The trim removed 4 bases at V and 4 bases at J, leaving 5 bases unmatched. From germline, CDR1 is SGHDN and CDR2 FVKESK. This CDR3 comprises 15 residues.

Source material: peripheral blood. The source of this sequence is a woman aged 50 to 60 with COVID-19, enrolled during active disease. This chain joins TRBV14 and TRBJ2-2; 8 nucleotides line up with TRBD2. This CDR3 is CASSPGTSITGELFF. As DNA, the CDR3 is TGTGCCAGCAGCCCCGGGACTAGTATCACCGGGGAGCTGTTTTTT. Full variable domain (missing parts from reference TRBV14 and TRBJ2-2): EAGVTQFPSHSVIEKGQTVTLRCDPISGHDNLYWYRRVMGKEIKFLLHFVKESKQDESGMPNNRFLAERTGGTYSTLKVQPAELEDSGVYFCASSPGTSITGELFFGEGSRLTVL.